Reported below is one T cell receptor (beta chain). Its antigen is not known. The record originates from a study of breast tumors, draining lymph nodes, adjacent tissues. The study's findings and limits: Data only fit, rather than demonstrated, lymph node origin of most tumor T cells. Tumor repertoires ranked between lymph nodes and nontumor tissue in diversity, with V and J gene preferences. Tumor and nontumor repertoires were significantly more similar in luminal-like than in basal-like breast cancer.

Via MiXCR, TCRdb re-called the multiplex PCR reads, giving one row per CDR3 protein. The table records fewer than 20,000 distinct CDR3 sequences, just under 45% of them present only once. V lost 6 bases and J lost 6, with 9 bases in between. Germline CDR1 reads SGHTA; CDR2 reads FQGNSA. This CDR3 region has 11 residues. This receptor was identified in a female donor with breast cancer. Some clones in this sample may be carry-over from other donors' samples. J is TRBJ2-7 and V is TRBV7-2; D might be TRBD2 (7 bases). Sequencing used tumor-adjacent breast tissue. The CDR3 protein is CASRGGGEQYF. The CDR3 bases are TGTGCCAGCAGAGGGGGGGGCGAGCAGTACTTC.